The 29 T cell receptor beta chains in this list originate from one sample, sequenced in a study of T cell repertoires in cytomegalovirus infection. TCRdb called the reads again in MiXCR, with one record for every CDR3 protein. Of about 24,000 distinct CDR3 sequences listed, 22% are singletons. No antigen has been assigned to these receptors. The material sequenced was CD8+ T cells from cultured PBMCs, taken from culture after CMV antigen stimulation. Every receptor here comes from a human donor in good health (CMV status not recorded). Some clones in this sample may be carry-over from other donors' samples.

The chain uses TRBV7-6 and TRBJ1-3, with a possible D match to TRBD1 (5 bases). V lost 1 base, J lost 8 bases, and 12 bases lay in between. This CDR3 comprises 14 residues. Germline V gene sequence: CDR1 SGHVS, CDR2 FNYEAQ. CDR3 DNA sequence: TGTGCCAGCAGCTTAGGGGGCTTCGGGGACACCATATATTTT. Translated: CASSLGGFGDTIYF. Complete variable domain (other parts from reference TRBV7-6 and TRBJ1-3): GAGVSQSPRYKVTKRGQDVALRCDPISGHVSLYWYRQALGQGPEFLTYFNYEAQQDKSGLPNDRFSAERPEGSISTLTIQRTEQRDSAMYRCASSLGGFGDTIYFGEGSWLTVV.

The genes are TRBV29-1 and TRBJ2-7; a possible D gene is TRBD2 (6 bases). V lost 4 bases and J 6 bases, leaving 16 bases between the germline ends. CDR1 and CDR2 from the germline V gene are SQVTM and ANQGSEA. The CDR3 totals 13 residues. The CDR3 is CSVGKTEGSEQYF. CDR3 nucleotide sequence: TGCAGCGTTGGAAAGACGGAGGGTTCCGAGCAGTACTTC.

This clonotype came up a few times. The chain recombines TRBV6-2 or TRBV6-3 with TRBJ1-2; no firm D call. V was clipped by 5 bases and J by 5 bases, with 12 bases between them. Germline loops: CDR1 MNHEY, CDR2 SVGEGT. The CDR3 length is 13 residues. CDR3 region: CASSTGMEYGYTF. The CDR3 DNA reads TGTGCCAGCAGTACCGGGATGGAGTATGGCTACACCTTC.

As DNA, the CDR3 is TGCGCCAGCAGCCCCGACAGGTTCGATCAGCCCCAGCATTTT. It codes for CASSPDRFDQPQHF. V is TRBV4-1 and J is TRBJ1-5; perhaps TRBD1 as D (6 bases). Germline V CDR1 and CDR2: MGHRA, YSYEKL. The CDR3 contains 14 residues. Trimming pared 4 bases from V and 5 bases from J, leaving 12 bases between.

This clonotype came up a few times. The CDR3 here is CASSPRHSGGGNTEAFF. CDR3 DNA: TGTGCCAGCTCACCACGGCACTCGGGCGGAGGGAACACTGAAGCTTTCTTT. The chain combines TRBV18 with TRBJ1-1; D uncertain. V was clipped by 1 base and J by 1 base, with 16 bases between them. This CDR3 is built from 17 residues. From germline, CDR1 is KGHSH and CDR2 LQKENI. Drawing the rest from reference TRBV18 and TRBJ1-1, the complete variable domain is NAGVMQNPRHLVRRRGQEARLRCSPMKGHSHVYWYRQLPEEGLKFMVYLQKENIIDESGMPKERFSAEFPKEGPSILRIQQVVRGDSAAYFCASSPRHSGGGNTEAFFGQGTRLTVV.

This clonotype was seen ten or more times. The rearrangement uses TRBV7-8 and TRBJ2-1; TRBD1 might be the D (6 bases). Deletions cut 1 base from V and 6 bases from J, with 10 bases between. Germline V gives CDR1 SGHVS, CDR2 FQNEAQ. This CDR3 has 14 amino acids. CDR3 sequence reads: CASSLGGRSNEQFF. CDR3 nucleotide sequence: TGTGCCAGCAGCTTAGGGGGGCGTAGCAATGAGCAGTTCTTC.

This clonotype was detected a few times. This sequence joins TRBV7-2 and TRBJ2-3; TRBD2 aligns across 10 bases. From germline, CDR1 is SGHTA and CDR2 FQGNSA. The CDR3 has 15 residues. V was pared by 4 bases and J by 6 bases, with 7 bases of the junction left unmatched. CDR3 sequence (DNA): TGTGCCAGCAGCTCCCTAGCGGGGGCCCCCGATACGCAGTATTTT. Residues: CASSSLAGAPDTQYF. Combining the CDR3 with reference TRBV7-2 and TRBJ2-3 gives the whole variable domain GAGVSQSPSNKVTEKGKDVELRCDPISGHTALYWYRQSLGQGLEFLIYFQGNSAPDKSGLPSDRFSAERTGGSVSTLTIQRTQQEDSAVYLCASSSLAGAPDTQYFGPGTRLTVL.

This chain connects TRBV5-6 to TRBJ1-2, with 7 bases lining up with TRBD1. Looked up from germline, CDR1 is SGHDT and CDR2 is YYEEEE. CDR3 length: 14 amino acids. Germline trimming cut 4 bases from V and 4 bases from J; bases unmatched to any gene: 7. In nucleotides, the CDR3 is TGTGCCAGCAGCCTACAAGGGGGCGGCTATGGCTACACCTTC. It translates to CASSLQGGGYGYTF.

This chain joins TRBV4-1 and TRBJ2-1, with TRBD2 identical over 9 bases. The CDR3 is 15 residues long. After removal of 5 bases from V and 6 bases from J, the junction contained 8 bases not matched to a gene. The V gene's germline CDR1 is MGHRA and CDR2 YSYEKL. CDR3 in amino acids: CASSGGGGAPNEQFF. CDR3 in DNA: TGCGCCAGCAGCGGGGGCGGGGGGGCCCCCAATGAGCAGTTCTTC.

This chain connects TRBV29-1 to TRBJ2-1; 11 bases are shared with TRBD1. The V and J ends lost 4 bases and 9 bases, in that order; junction bases with no gene match: 5. Germline assignment: CDR1 SQVTM and CDR2 ANQGSEA. There are 13 residues in the CDR3. CDR3 sequence (DNA): TGCAGCGTTGGGACAGGGGGCTTCGGTGAGCAGTTCTTC. It is translated as CSVGTGGFGEQFF.

The V and J genes are TRBV6-2 or TRBV6-3 and TRBJ2-7; a possible D gene is TRBD1 (6 bases). V lost 0 bases, J lost 2 bases, and 11 bases lay in between. CDR3 length equals 15 residues. The germline gives CDR1 MNHEY, CDR2 SVGEGT. The DNA for the CDR3 is TGTGCCAGCAGTTACTCCTCAGGGGAGACCTACGAGCAGTACTTC. Translation gives CASSYSSGETYEQYF.

In this sample, this clonotype turned up many times. This chain links TRBV7-6 with TRBJ1-5; possible D gene TRBD1, 5 bases. This CDR3 contains 18 residues. The V end was cut by 1 base, the J end by 1 base, with 17 bases between. Germline-derived CDR1 and CDR2 are SGHVS and FNYEAQ. The CDR3 loop reads CASSLEGAPGGSNQPQHF. As DNA, the CDR3 is TGTGCCAGCAGCTTAGAAGGGGCTCCCGGTGGGAGCAATCAGCCCCAGCATTTT.

J is TRBJ1-1 and V is TRBV6-5; D is possibly TRBD1 (5 bases). The CDR3 extends over 15 amino acids. Trimming took 5 bases from V and 3 from J, leaving 16 bases between them. Germline V gene lookup returns CDR1 MNHEY and CDR2 SVGAGI. CDR3 sequence reads: CASSAPTGRDTEAFF. The CDR3 DNA reads TGTGCCAGCAGTGCACCAACGGGACGGGACACTGAAGCTTTCTTT.

The sample holds many counts of this clonotype. This chain joins TRBV12-3 or TRBV12-4 and TRBJ1-1, with 7 bases matching TRBD1. V shed 3 bases, J shed 11 bases, and the junction held 15 bases outside the gene matches. The CDR3 totals 15 residues. The CDR3 is CASSFGGGTVSWAFF. CDR3 coding DNA: TGTGCCAGCAGTTTTGGGGGCGGGACAGTCTCATGGGCTTTCTTT.

This clonotype was counted ten times or more. The chain joins TRBV5-6 to TRBJ1-6; weak D call: TRBD1 (6 bases). The CDR3 runs 16 residues. V was clipped by 4 bases and J by 5 bases, with 16 bases between them. Germline values: CDR1 SGHDT, CDR2 YYEEEE. The CDR3 protein is CASSPIRDTHNSPLHF. CDR3 sequence (DNA): TGTGCCAGCAGCCCGATCCGGGACACCCATAATTCACCCCTCCACTTT.

The genes are TRBV10-3 and TRBJ1-6; no clear D gene. CDR3 length: 14 amino acids. Between the trimmed V and J ends, which lost 8 bases and 0 bases, there was a span of 8 bases. The V gene's germline CDR1 is ENHRY and CDR2 SYGVKD. CDR3 bases: TGTGCCATCGGACCATCCTCCTATAATTCACCCCTCCACTTT. This sequence encodes CAIGPSSYNSPLHF.

There are many counts of this clonotype. V usage is TRBV28 and J usage is TRBJ2-3; D is unclear. V lost 2 bases, J lost 1 base, and 10 bases lay in between. Germline V gene data show CDR1 as MDHEN and CDR2 as SYDVKM. The CDR3 totals 15 residues. Here the CDR3 DNA reads TGTGCCAGCAGTTTAGGGCCTTTGGGCACAGATACGCAGTATTTT. It is translated as CASSLGPLGTDTQYF. Looking up the rest from reference TRBV28 and TRBJ2-3 gives the full variable domain: DVKVTQSSRYLVKRTGEKVFLECVQDMDHENMFWYRQDPGLGLRLIYFSYDVKMKEKGDIPEGYSVSREKKERFSLILESASTNQTSMYLCASSLGPLGTDTQYFGPGTRLTVL.

The CDR3 DNA reads TGTGCCAGTAGTCAACAGGTAACGGTCGCGGCTTTCTTT. It encodes CASSQQVTVAAFF. This chain uses TRBV19 with TRBJ1-1; D may be TRBD1 (5 bases). Germline V gene sequence: CDR1 LNHDA, CDR2 SQIVND (reference sequence). This CDR3 comprises 13 residues. Trimming pared 5 bases from V and 11 bases from J, leaving 18 bases between.

The V and J genes are TRBV4-1 and TRBJ2-2; D is unclear. Germline-derived CDR1 and CDR2 are MGHRA and YSYEKL. This CDR3 has 17 residues. V was pared by 4 bases and J by 1 base, with 16 bases between. The chain's CDR3 is CASSPRIAPLNTGELFF. In nucleotides, the CDR3 is TGCGCCAGCAGCCCAAGGATAGCCCCACTGAACACCGGGGAGCTGTTTTTT.

This clonotype has just a few counts. The chain is built from TRBV2 and TRBJ2-5, with 13 nucleotides matching TRBD2. The CDR3 has 16 amino acids. CDR1 and CDR2 (germline): SNHLY, FYNNEI. Unmatched junction bases numbered 6, after V lost 6 bases and J lost 2 bases. Written as DNA, the CDR3 is TGTGCCAGCAGCGTATTGGGACTAGCGGGGCAAGAGACCCAGTACTTC. Its translation is CASSVLGLAGQETQYF. The full variable domain, in which reference TRBV2 and TRBJ2-5 provide the parts outside the CDR3, is EPEVTQTPSHQVTQMGQEVILRCVPISNHLYFYWYRQILGQKVEFLVSFYNNEISEKSEIFDDQFSVERPDGSNFTLKIRSTKLEDSAMYFCASSVLGLAGQETQYFGPGTRLLVL.

This clonotype came up a few times. The chain carries TRBV4-1 and TRBJ2-1, with 10 bases matching TRBD2. After removal of 2 bases from V and 2 bases from J, the junction contained 12 bases not matched to a gene. The CDR3 extends over 19 amino acids. Germline lookup yields CDR1 MGHRA and CDR2 YSYEKL. As DNA, the CDR3 is TGCGCCAGCAGCCAACGTTTTCCTGGCAGCGGGGGGGCCTACAATGAGCAGTTCTTC. This gives the protein CASSQRFPGSGGAYNEQFF.

This clonotype was observed a few times. This chain joins TRBV7-9 and TRBJ2-1; TRBD2 matches at 13 bases. V lost 5 bases, J lost 4 bases, and 8 bases stayed unmatched. CDR3 length: 17 amino acids. Germline CDR1 and CDR2: SEHNR and FQNEAQ (reference sequence). CDR3 coding DNA: TGTGCCAGCAGCCCAAGACTAGCGGGGGGCGTTTACAATGAGCAGTTCTTC. This gives the protein CASSPRLAGGVYNEQFF. The complete variable domain, with remaining parts taken from reference TRBV7-9 and TRBJ2-1, reads DTGVSQNPRHKITKRGQNVTFRCDPISEHNRLYWYRQTLGQGPEFLTYFQNEAQLEKSRLLSDRFSAERPKGSFSTLEIQRTEQGDSAMYLCASSPRLAGGVYNEQFFGPGTRLTVL.

About this clonotype: The junction departs from the called germline gene at one end, perhaps through a read error. The V gene is TRBV6-2 or TRBV6-3, the J gene TRBJ1-2; a possible D gene is TRBD1 (5 bases). The germline gives CDR1 MNHEY, CDR2 SVGEGT. The CDR3 length is 19 residues. The CDR3 loop reads CASSYPPGSVTDRDYGYTF. The CDR3 DNA reads as TGTGCCAGCAGTTACCCCCCAGGCAGCGTGACAGATCGGGACTATGGCTATACCTTC.

This clonotype was seen a few times. This chain connects TRBV4-3 to TRBJ2-3, with a possible D match to TRBD2 (5 bases). Looked up from germline, CDR1 is LGHNA and CDR2 is YSLEER. V lost 4 bases and J 3 bases, leaving 8 bases between the germline ends. The CDR3 extends over 13 amino acids. CDR3 protein: CASSPPGTDTQYF. The CDR3 DNA follows: TGCGCCAGCAGCCCACCGGGGACAGATACGCAGTATTTT.

This clonotype has just a few counts. The rearrangement uses TRBV20-1 and TRBJ1-1; D call uncertain. CDR1 and CDR2 (germline): DFQATT, SNEGSKA (reference sequence). This CDR3 contains 15 residues. V lost 0 bases and J lost 6, with 17 bases in between. DNA of the CDR3: TGCAGTGCTAGAGATCTCCTGGGTCGATCAGCTGAAGCTTTCTTT. It codes for CSARDLLGRSAEAFF.

Ten or more counts support this clonotype. This chain joins TRBV12-3 or TRBV12-4 and TRBJ1-1; no clear D. The CDR3 extends over 10 amino acids. V was trimmed by 3 bases and J by 9 bases, leaving 5 bases between them. The CDR3 sequence: CASSFDQAFF. The DNA of the CDR3 is TGTGCCAGCAGTTTTGATCAAGCTTTCTTT.

V and J are TRBV6-6 and TRBJ1-2, with D uncertain. Trimming took off 2 bases at V and 0 bases at J, with 19 bases between the two ends. The CDR3 is 18 residues long. The germline CDR1 and CDR2 sequences are MNHNY and SVGAGI (reference sequence). CDR3 DNA sequence: TGTGCCAGCAGTTACCCCGTCTTTATGAGAGAATCTAACTATGGCTACACCTTC. Protein sequence: CASSYPVFMRESNYGYTF.

The rearrangement joins TRBV28 to TRBJ2-7; D call uncertain. Germline assignment: CDR1 MDHEN and CDR2 SYDVKM. This CDR3 region has 13 residues. V lost 7 bases and J lost 5, with 15 bases in between. This chain's CDR3 is CASTSATPDEQYF. In nucleotides, the CDR3 is TGTGCCAGCACATCCGCTACGCCTGACGAGCAGTACTTC.

This clonotype was recorded a few times. The gene calls are TRBV2 and TRBJ2-3; D perhaps matches TRBD2 (6 bases). The V gene's germline CDR1 is SNHLY and CDR2 FYNNEI. CDR3 size: 14 residues. The V gene lost 8 bases and the J gene lost 3 bases, with 15 bases spanning the gap. DNA for the CDR3: TGTGCCAGCGGGGCGGGGACCGGGACAGATACGCAGTATTTT. Translation: CASGAGTGTDTQYF. The full variable domain, with the rest looked up from reference TRBV2 and TRBJ2-3, is EPEVTQTPSHQVTQMGQEVILRCVPISNHLYFYWYRQILGQKVEFLVSFYNNEISEKSEIFDDQFSVERPDGSNFTLKIRSTKLEDSAMYFCASGAGTGTDTQYFGPGTRLTVL.